These T cell receptor beta chains were read from a single sample in a study of PD-1 blockade in classical Hodgkin lymphoma. Some clones are missing from TCRdb's copy, which holds only in-frame ones; the method was immunoSEQ multiplex PCR. The table has just under 20,000 clones, 75% to 85% seen once; the top ten hold 20% to 25%. The sample in question was peripheral blood mononuclear cells (PBMCs), obtained before the fourth cycle of nivolumab. These receptors were taken from a human donor with classical Hodgkin lymphoma. The CDR3 runs from the conserved cysteine through the conserved F or W. A D gene is named only where the DNA matches it firmly.

D gene,J gene,V gene,CDR3 protein
TRBD1,TRBJ2-7,TRBV11-2,CASSLDYRGNEQYF
TRBD2,TRBJ2-1,TRBV13,CASSLERVQRGLSEQFF
TRBD1,TRBJ1-1,TRBV10-3,CAIGDRKNTEAFF
TRBD1,TRBJ1-1,TRBV7-2,CASSLAGGLNTEAFF
.,TRBJ2-2,TRBV10-3,CAIRRVGGNTGELFF
.,TRBJ1-1,TRBV7-3,CASSEGPMNTEAFF
TRBD1,TRBJ2-1,TRBV29-1,CSVGILHRGHLYNEQFF
.,TRBJ2-2,TRBV30,CAWSDRGTGELFF
.,TRBJ2-3,TRBV9,CASSAAWDARGTDTQYF
TRBD1,TRBJ1-4,TRBV4-3,CASSQDSRTGGINEKLFF
TRBD1,TRBJ2-7,TRBV7-4,CASSPGQALGYEQYF
.,TRBJ1-6,TRBV15,CATSRATANSPLHF
.,TRBJ1-1,TRBV6-6,CASRVQGLNTEAFF
TRBD2,TRBJ2-2,TRBV5-4,CASSQSESSGSLNTGELFF
.,TRBJ2-3,TRBV19,CASSIRGPTDTQYF
TRBD1,TRBJ2-3,TRBV15,CATSRDRWRSDTQYF
.,TRBJ1-1,TRBV6-1,CASTAIGGTEAFF
.,TRBJ2-1,TRBV20-1,CSAPFNEQFF
TRBD2,TRBJ2-2,TRBV4-2,CASSQSESSGSLNTGELFF
.,TRBJ2-7,TRBV7-8,CASSWGRGPYEQYF
.,TRBJ2-7,TRBV5-6,CASSLGDNSYEQYF
TRBD1,TRBJ2-1,TRBV6-5,CASRDTGGGEQFF
.,TRBJ1-5,TRBV19,CASSFLGQPQHF
.,TRBJ2-3,TRBV5-1,CASSAPGLGDTDTQYF
TRBD1,TRBJ2-2,TRBV29-1,CSVGSGQSTGELFF
TRBD2,TRBJ2-1,TRBV6-5,CASSPGTSGYNEQFF
.,TRBJ1-1,TRBV7-9,CASSLGSWNPNTEAFF
.,TRBJ1-2,TRBV7-2,CASSLGQQNYGYTF
.,TRBJ1-6,TRBV6-1,CASSGARGQLYYSPLHF
TRBD1,TRBJ1-2,TRBV19,CASSRTGGQSYGYTF
.,TRBJ2-2,TRBV7-9,CASSSRRGAANTGELFF
TRBD1,TRBJ2-5,TRBV19,CASSIRGTGKNQETQYF